A selection of T cell receptor beta chains follows, all from one sample in a study of early T cells in non-severe SARS-CoV-2 infection. One entry per CDR3 protein results from TCRdb running MiXCR on the 5' RACE reads. Of 45,000 or so distinct CDR3 sequences listed, 3% to 4% are singletons. Material for sequencing was whole blood. All receptors derive from an adult who was a healthcare worker with PCR-confirmed SARS-CoV-2 infection or an uninfected control (not recorded which). CDR3s include the opening cysteine and the closing phenylalanine or tryptophan. The D gene is left open where the match is weak. Clone size is given for some rows only: seen once, a few or many times, or a class if the clone is expanded.

TRBV27	TRBD1	TRBJ2-1	many	CASSLGWTGYNEQFF	TGTGCCAGCAGTTTAGGGTGGACAGGGTACAATGAGCAGTTCTTC
TRBV12-3/TRBV12-4	-	TRBJ2-1	-	CASSFGGWDEQFF	TGTGCCAGCAGTTTTGGGGGATGGGATGAGCAGTTCTTC
TRBV5-1	-	TRBJ2-7	few	CASSLSGKSEQYF	TGCGCCAGCAGCTTGTCTGGGAAGAGCGAGCAGTACTTC
TRBV2	-	TRBJ2-1	many	CASSGAEYNEQFF	TGTGCCAGCAGTGGGGCGGAATACAATGAGCAGTTCTTC
TRBV7-9	-	TRBJ2-4	many	CASSLEDPIRGDIQYF	TGTGCCAGCAGCTTAGAAGACCCAATAAGAGGCGACATTCAGTACTTC
TRBV7-9	-	TRBJ1-1	many	CASSLASQVNTEAFF	TGTGCCAGCAGCTTAGCGAGCCAGGTGAACACTGAAGCTTTCTTT
TRBV29-1	TRBD1	TRBJ2-5	-	CSVEPRQGETQYF	TGCAGCGTTGAACCGCGACAGGGGGAGACCCAGTACTTC
TRBV7-6	TRBD2	TRBJ2-7	many	CASSLRRERSYEQYF	TGTGCCAGCAGCTTAAGGCGGGAGCGGTCCTACGAGCAGTACTTC
TRBV28	TRBD2	TRBJ2-7	-	CASSLFSGRASYEQYF	TGTGCCAGCAGCCTATTTAGCGGGAGGGCATCCTACGAGCAGTACTTC
TRBV12-3/TRBV12-4	-	TRBJ2-1	few	CASSPRVHNEQFF	TGTGCCAGCAGTCCCAGGGTCCACAATGAGCAGTTCTTC
TRBV5-6	TRBD2	TRBJ2-3	many	CASSSHGLARDTQYF	TGTGCCAGCAGCTCCCATGGACTAGCTCGTGATACGCAGTATTTT
TRBV2	TRBD2	TRBJ2-3	many	CASSAFPWGHLTSGIADTQYF	TGTGCCAGCAGTGCCTTCCCCTGGGGACACCTGACTAGCGGGATCGCAGATACGCAGTATTTT
TRBV5-1	-	TRBJ1-5	many	CASSEDALSQGNQPQHF	TGCGCCAGCAGCGAGGACGCTCTCTCCCAAGGCAATCAGCCCCAGCATTTT
TRBV7-9	TRBD2	TRBJ2-7	many	CASSYGMGLAGGDEQYF	TGTGCCAGCAGCTATGGGATGGGACTAGCGGGAGGTGACGAGCAGTACTTC
TRBV30	-	TRBJ2-1	many	CAWSVEGNEQFF	TGTGCCTGGAGTGTAGAGGGGAATGAGCAGTTCTTC
TRBV2	-	TRBJ1-4	-	CASRRRQAKSEKLFF	TGTGCCAGCAGAAGACGACAGGCAAAGAGTGAAAAACTGTTTTTT
TRBV29-1	TRBD2	TRBJ2-3	many	CSVDGTSGGAPDTQYF	TGCAGCGTTGATGGGACTAGCGGGGGGGCCCCAGATACGCAGTATTTT
TRBV3-1	TRBD1	TRBJ2-1	many	CASTSQGADNEQFF	TGTGCCAGCACCTCGCAGGGGGCCGACAATGAGCAGTTCTTC
TRBV9	-	TRBJ2-1	few	CASSVGLASINEQFF	TGTGCCAGCAGCGTAGGGCTAGCGTCCATCAATGAGCAGTTCTTC
TRBV27	-	TRBJ1-5	many	CASSITGSYQPQHF	TGTGCCAGCTCGATAACAGGGTCTTATCAGCCCCAGCATTTT
TRBV11-2	-	TRBJ2-3	many	CATTSSTDTQYF	TGTGCCACCACTAGCAGCACAGATACGCAGTATTTT
TRBV3-1	TRBD1	TRBJ2-7	many	CASSRKGTGDVQYF	TGTGCCAGCAGCCGGAAAGGGACAGGGGATGTGCAGTACTTC
TRBV6-5	-	TRBJ2-3	-	CASSYSRVFPTDTQYF	TGTGCCAGCAGTTACTCGAGGGTATTCCCCACAGATACGCAGTATTTT
TRBV5-6	TRBD1	TRBJ1-1	many	CASSLADRYMNTEAFF	TGTGCCAGCAGCTTGGCGGACAGGTACATGAACACTGAAGCTTTCTTT
TRBV28	-	TRBJ2-7	many	CASTPDSPEDEQYF	TGTGCCAGCACCCCTGACTCCCCTGAGGACGAGCAGTACTTC
TRBV7-3	-	TRBJ2-1	many	CASSPGGLPIHLQFF	TGTGCCAGCAGCCCAGGCGGGCTTCCCATACACCTCCAGTTCTTC
TRBV7-2	-	TRBJ2-5	few	CASSPGGGQTQYF	TGTGCCAGCAGCCCCGGCGGCGGGCAGACCCAGTACTTC
TRBV4-2	TRBD2	TRBJ2-7	few	CASSHGTSGGDEQYF	TGTGCCAGCAGCCATGGGACTAGCGGGGGGGATGAGCAGTACTTC
TRBV23-1	-	TRBJ2-3	-	CASSQSATPRASTDTQYF	TGCGCCAGCAGTCAATCGGCGACACCCCGTGCTAGCACAGATACGCAGTATTTT
TRBV7-2	-	TRBJ1-1	-	CASSLTRNTEAFF	TGTGCCAGCAGCCTGACACGGAACACTGAAGCTTTCTTT
TRBV29-1	TRBD2	TRBJ2-1	many	CSVPGGQFF	TGCAGCGTTCCGGGAGGGCAGTTCTTC
TRBV2	-	TRBJ2-3	many	CASSKRLSGDFTDTQYF	TGTGCCAGCAGTAAAAGGTTGAGTGGTGACTTCACAGATACGCAGTATTTT
TRBV12-3/TRBV12-4	-	TRBJ2-4	many	CASSTGSQNIQYF	TGTGCCAGCAGCACCGGGTCGCAAAACATTCAGTACTTC
TRBV2	-	TRBJ2-7	many	CASGLGWGTYEQYF	TGTGCCAGCGGGCTGGGCTGGGGAACCTACGAGCAGTACTTC
TRBV7-3	-	TRBJ2-3	many	CASSLTVLDTQYF	TGTGCCAGCAGCTTAACGGTATTAGATACGCAGTATTTT
TRBV2	TRBD1	TRBJ1-5	many	CASSQTGTNQPQHF	TGTGCCAGCAGCCAGACAGGGACTAATCAGCCCCAGCATTTT
TRBV6-5	-	TRBJ1-2	many	CASSYSGTANYGYTF	TGTGCCAGCAGTTACTCGGGCACAGCTAACTATGGCTACACCTTC
TRBV6-6	TRBD1	TRBJ1-2	many	CASSYDPLTQRGRNYGYTF	TGTGCCAGCAGTTACGATCCCCTAACGCAGAGGGGGCGCAACTATGGCTACACCTTC
TRBV18	TRBD1	TRBJ1-4	many	CASSPGTGTNEKLFF	TGTGCCAGCTCACCTGGGACAGGGACTAATGAAAAACTGTTTTTT
TRBV14	-	TRBJ1-1	many	CASSQAHRGAEAFF	TGTGCCAGCAGCCAAGCTCACCGGGGGGCTGAAGCTTTCTTT
TRBV12-3/TRBV12-4	-	TRBJ1-3	many	CASSFGGSGNTIYF	TGTGCCAGCAGTTTCGGGGGCTCTGGAAACACCATATATTTT
TRBV21-1	-	TRBJ2-3	few	CASRPGHRTDTQYF	TGTGCCAGCAGGCCGGGACACCGCACAGATACGCAGTATTTT
TRBV3-1	TRBD1	TRBJ1-6	-	CASSLGQGGTYNSPLHF	TGTGCCAGCAGCCTGGGACAGGGGGGAACCTATAATTCACCCCTCCACTTT
TRBV7-9	-	TRBJ2-7	many	CASSSPRDSYYEQYF	TGTGCCAGCAGTTCCCCCCGGGACTCTTACTACGAGCAGTACTTC
TRBV11-2	-	TRBJ2-7	many	CASSPSDGAGYEQYF	TGTGCCAGCAGCCCGTCGGACGGGGCCGGGTACGAGCAGTACTTC
TRBV6-5	TRBD1	TRBJ2-1	-	CASSQRDRGKSSYNEQFF	TGTGCCAGCAGTCAGAGGGACAGGGGGAAGAGCTCCTACAATGAGCAGTTCTTC
TRBV10-1	-	TRBJ1-3	many	CASSRGIGDTIYF	TGCGCCAGCAGTCGGGGCATCGGTGACACCATATATTTT
TRBV20-1	TRBD2	TRBJ2-3	many	CSARDGQAGGRTDTQYF	TGCAGTGCTAGAGATGGGCAGGCGGGGGGGCGCACAGATACGCAGTATTTT
TRBV5-6	-	TRBJ2-2	many	CASSILAPSTGELFF	TGTGCCAGCAGCATACTAGCTCCAAGCACCGGGGAGCTGTTTTTT
TRBV7-2	TRBD2	TRBJ2-3	many	CASSLARNGTSGSSTDTQYF	TGTGCCAGCAGCTTAGCGCGAAACGGGACTAGCGGATCTAGCACAGATACGCAGTATTTT
TRBV11-1	TRBD2	TRBJ2-3	few	CASSSSGLAGATDTQYF	TGTGCCAGCAGCTCATCCGGACTAGCGGGGGCGACAGATACGCAGTATTTT